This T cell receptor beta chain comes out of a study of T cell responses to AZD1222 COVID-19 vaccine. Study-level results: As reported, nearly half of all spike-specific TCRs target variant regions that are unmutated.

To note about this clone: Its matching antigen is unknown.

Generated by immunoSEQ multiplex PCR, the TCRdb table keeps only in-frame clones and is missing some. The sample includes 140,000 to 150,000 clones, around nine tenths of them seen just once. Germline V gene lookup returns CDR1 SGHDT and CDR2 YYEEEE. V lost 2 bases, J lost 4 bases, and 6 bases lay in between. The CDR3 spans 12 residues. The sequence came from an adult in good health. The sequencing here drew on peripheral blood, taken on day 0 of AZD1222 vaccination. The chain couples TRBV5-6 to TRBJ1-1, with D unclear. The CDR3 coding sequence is TGTGCCAGCAGCTTCGGGAGCACTGAAGCTTTCTTT. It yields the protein CASSFGSTEAFF.